Listed below are T cell receptor beta chains from one sample, sequenced in a study of T-cell memory formation after mild COVID-19. One entry per CDR3 protein, called by TCRdb with MiXCR from the 5' RACE reads. This sample carries about 430,000 distinct CDR3 sequences, approximately 19% of them seen once, and the ten largest clones take roughly a fifth. The specimen sequenced was PBMCs or a T cell subset sorted from them (not recorded which). These receptors were obtained from a man younger than 30 who had mild COVID-19 (a few samples of this study predate the infection). Cell type and time point are not known. The CDR3 runs from the conserved cysteine through the conserved F or W.

v_call	j_call	cdr3_aa
TRBV20-1	TRBJ2-4	CSVNLAGGQGAKNIQYF
TRBV4-3	TRBJ1-2	CASSQDARNYGYTF
TRBV6-2/TRBV6-3	TRBJ2-1	CASSRLADEQFF
TRBV6-5	TRBJ2-1	CASSTWAQGGNEQFF
TRBV3-1	TRBJ2-1	CASSPRGDNEQFF
TRBV6-5	TRBJ1-5	CASSYGQGSGPQHF
TRBV18	TRBJ1-5	CASSPHNRAGQPQHF
TRBV12-5	TRBJ1-4	CASGPQGESRLFF
TRBV12-3/TRBV12-4	TRBJ1-1	CASSFKGREAFF
TRBV24-1	TRBJ2-2	CATSDVAGVRSGELFF
TRBV5-1	TRBJ2-2	CASSTRSRTGNTGELFF
TRBV7-9	TRBJ2-5	CASSFPLMWETQYF
TRBV7-2	TRBJ1-2	CASSRGTGKGYGYTF
TRBV12-3/TRBV12-4	TRBJ1-3	CASSLPQGSSGNTIYF
TRBV29-1	TRBJ2-5	CSESGTVQETQYF
TRBV7-2	TRBJ2-5	CASSLAVFWETQYF
TRBV30	TRBJ2-3	CAWSGGNTQYF
TRBV7-8	TRBJ1-1	CASSPGVSPNTEAFF
TRBV20-1	TRBJ2-5	CSARPWGTQYF
TRBV2	TRBJ2-4	CASSGGAKNIQYF
TRBV12-3/TRBV12-4	TRBJ2-1	CASSFRVAYNEQFF
TRBV21-1	TRBJ2-3	CASSLRTSGPPRVGTDTQYF
TRBV7-8	TRBJ1-4	CASSLRVGLEKLFF
TRBV4-2	TRBJ1-3	CASSQRGGEGNTIYF
TRBV6-5	TRBJ2-3	CASSYAAKGTDTQYF
TRBV12-5	TRBJ2-3	CASGLVRTSRDTQYF
TRBV4-2	TRBJ1-1	CASSRDGNTEAFF